This TCR beta chain appears in the sequencing data of a study of Graves' ophthalmopathy and Graves' hyperthyroidism. About the research overall: The blood sample was drawn at first diagnosis and before any treatment.

Germline CDR1 reads MNHEY; CDR2 reads SVGAGI. V gave up 2 bases and J gave up 8 bases, with 9 bases separating them. The CDR3 extends over 12 amino acids. The PBMCs originated from less than 13 ml of fresh peripheral blood. This clonotype has just a few counts. RNA served as the template for amplifying TCR beta CDR3 regions. An opening RT-PCR round employed HTBI primers and preceded a second-round multiplex PCR. TCRdb passed the multiplex PCR reads through MiXCR, listing each CDR3 protein once. The sample has 650,000 to 900,000 distinct CDR3 sequences, roughly two fifths seen once; the top ten hold roughly 45%.

V is TRBV6-5 and J is TRBJ1-1; D is uncertain. The sequence was obtained from an adult man with Graves' ophthalmopathy. What was sequenced was peripheral blood. The CDR3: CASSYSEREAFF. The CDR3 DNA reads TGTGCCAGCAGTTACAGTGAGAGAGAAGCTTTCTTT.